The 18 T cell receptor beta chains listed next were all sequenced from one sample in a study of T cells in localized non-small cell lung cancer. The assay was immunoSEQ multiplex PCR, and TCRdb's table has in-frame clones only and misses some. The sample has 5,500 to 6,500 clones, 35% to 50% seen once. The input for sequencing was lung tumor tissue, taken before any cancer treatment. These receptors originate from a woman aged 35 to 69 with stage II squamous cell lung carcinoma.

CDR3 sequence (DNA): TGTGCCAGCAGCCAAGAACGGTCCTACTATGGCTACACCTTC. Protein sequence: CASSQERSYYGYTF. The chain recombines TRBV14 with TRBJ1-2; no reliable D call. CDR3 length: 14 amino acids. CDR1 is SGHDN, CDR2 FVKESK, per germline. Trimming stripped 0 bases from V and 3 bases from J, with 8 bases between.

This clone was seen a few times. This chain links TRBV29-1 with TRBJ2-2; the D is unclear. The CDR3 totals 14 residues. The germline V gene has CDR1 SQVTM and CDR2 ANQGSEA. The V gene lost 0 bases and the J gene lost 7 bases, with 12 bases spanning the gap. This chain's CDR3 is CSVEEGVARGELFF. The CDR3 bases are TGCAGCGTTGAAGAGGGCGTGGCGCGCGGGGAGCTGTTTTTT.

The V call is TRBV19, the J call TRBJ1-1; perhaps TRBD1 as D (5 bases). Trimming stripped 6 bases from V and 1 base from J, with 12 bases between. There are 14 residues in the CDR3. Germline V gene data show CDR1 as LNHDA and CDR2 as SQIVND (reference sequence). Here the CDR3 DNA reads TGTGCCAGTAGCGGGGCCTTCCAGAACACTGAAGCTTTCTTT. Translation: CASSGAFQNTEAFF.

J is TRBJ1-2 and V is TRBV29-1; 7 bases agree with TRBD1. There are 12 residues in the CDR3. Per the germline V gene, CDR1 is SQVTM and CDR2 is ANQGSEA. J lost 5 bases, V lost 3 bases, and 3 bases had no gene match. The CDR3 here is CSVEGQLYGYTF. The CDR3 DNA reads TGCAGCGTTGAGGGACAGCTATATGGCTACACCTTC.

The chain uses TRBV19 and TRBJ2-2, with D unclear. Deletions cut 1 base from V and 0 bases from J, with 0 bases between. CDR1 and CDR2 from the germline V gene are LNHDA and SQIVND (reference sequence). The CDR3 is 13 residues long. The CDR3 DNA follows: TGTGCCAGTAGTATAGCGAACACCGGGGAGCTGTTTTTT. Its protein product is CASSIANTGELFF.

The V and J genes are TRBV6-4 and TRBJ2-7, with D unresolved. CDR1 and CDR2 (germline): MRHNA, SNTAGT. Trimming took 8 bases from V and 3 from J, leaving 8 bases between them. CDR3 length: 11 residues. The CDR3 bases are TGTGCCAGCGGATTCGACTACGAGCAGTACTTC. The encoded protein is CASGFDYEQYF.

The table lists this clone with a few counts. CDR3 sequence: CASSRDKNWETQYF. The CDR3 nucleotides are TGCGCCAGCAGCCGGGACAAAAACTGGGAGACCCAGTACTTC. This chain connects TRBV10-2 to TRBJ2-5; TRBD1 is a possible D gene (6 bases). V was clipped by 6 bases and J by 5 bases, with 16 bases between them. Germline loops: CDR1 WSHSY, CDR2 SAAADI. The CDR3 covers 14 residues.

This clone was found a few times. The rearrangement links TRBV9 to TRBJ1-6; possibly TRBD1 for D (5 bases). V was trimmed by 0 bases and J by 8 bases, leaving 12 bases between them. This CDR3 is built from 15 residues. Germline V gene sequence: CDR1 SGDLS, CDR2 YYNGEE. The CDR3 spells CASSVVWGLDSPLHF. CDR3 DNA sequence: TGTGCCAGCAGCGTAGTATGGGGGTTGGATTCACCCCTCCACTTT.

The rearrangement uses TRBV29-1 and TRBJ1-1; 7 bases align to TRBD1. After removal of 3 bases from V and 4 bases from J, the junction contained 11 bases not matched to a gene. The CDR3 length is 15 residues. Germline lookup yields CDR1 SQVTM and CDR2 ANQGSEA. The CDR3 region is CSVEGLGGLGTEAFF. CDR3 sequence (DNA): TGCAGCGTTGAGGGGCTAGGGGGCTTGGGCACTGAAGCTTTCTTT. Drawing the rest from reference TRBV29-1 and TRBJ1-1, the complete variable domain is SAVISQKPSRDICQRGTSLTIQCQVDSQVTMMFWYRQQPGQSLTLIATANQGSEATYESGFVIDKFPISRPNLTFSTLTVSNMSPEDSSIYLCSVEGLGGLGTEAFFGQGTRLTVV.

The CDR3 loop is CASLRVTSQKLFF. CDR3 in DNA: TGTGCCAGCCTAAGGGTAACTAGTCAAAAACTGTTTTTT. The J gene is TRBJ1-4, the V gene TRBV2, with D unclear. Germline CDR1 is SNHLY and CDR2 is FYNNEI. The CDR3 length is 13 residues. Trimming pared 8 bases from V and 9 bases from J, leaving 16 bases between.

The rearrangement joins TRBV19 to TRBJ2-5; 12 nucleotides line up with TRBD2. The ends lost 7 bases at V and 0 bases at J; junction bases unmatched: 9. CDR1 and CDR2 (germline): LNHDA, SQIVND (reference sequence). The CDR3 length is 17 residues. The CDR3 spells CASKGLAGSQDQETQYF. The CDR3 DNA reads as TGTGCCAGTAAAGGACTAGCGGGAAGTCAGGACCAAGAGACCCAGTACTTC.

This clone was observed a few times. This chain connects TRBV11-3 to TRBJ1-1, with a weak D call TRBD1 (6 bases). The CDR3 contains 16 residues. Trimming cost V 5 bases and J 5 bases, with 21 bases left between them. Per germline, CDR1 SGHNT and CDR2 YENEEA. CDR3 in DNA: TGTGCCAGCAGCCCCCCACGAGCGGGGGCGCGTACTGAAGCTTTCTTT. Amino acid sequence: CASSPPRAGARTEAFF.

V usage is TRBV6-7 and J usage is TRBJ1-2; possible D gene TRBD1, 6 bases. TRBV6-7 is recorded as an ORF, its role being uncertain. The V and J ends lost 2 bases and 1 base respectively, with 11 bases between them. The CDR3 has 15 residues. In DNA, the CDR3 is TGTGCCAGCAGTTACCTGAGGGGGAATAACTATGGCTACACCTTC. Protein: CASSYLRGNNYGYTF.

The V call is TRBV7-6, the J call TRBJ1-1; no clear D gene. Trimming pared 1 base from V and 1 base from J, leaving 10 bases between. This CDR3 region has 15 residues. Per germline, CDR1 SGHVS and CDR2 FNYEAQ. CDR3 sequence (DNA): TGTGCCAGCAGCTTAGAGGCGAGGAGGAACACTGAAGCTTTCTTT. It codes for CASSLEARRNTEAFF.

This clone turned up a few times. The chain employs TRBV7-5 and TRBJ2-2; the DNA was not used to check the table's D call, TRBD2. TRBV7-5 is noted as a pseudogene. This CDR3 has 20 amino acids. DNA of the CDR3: TGTGCCAGCAGCTTATATCCCCCTCTAGCGGGGGTAGCGAACACCGGGGAGCTGTTTTTT. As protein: CASSLYPPLAGVANTGELFF.

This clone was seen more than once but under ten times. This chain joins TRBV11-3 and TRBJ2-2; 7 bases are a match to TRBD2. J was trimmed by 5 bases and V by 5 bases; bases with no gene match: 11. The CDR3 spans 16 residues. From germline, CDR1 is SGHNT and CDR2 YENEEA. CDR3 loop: CASSPTGGRTTGELFF. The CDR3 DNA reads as TGTGCCAGCAGCCCTACAGGCGGGAGAACTACCGGGGAGCTGTTTTTT.

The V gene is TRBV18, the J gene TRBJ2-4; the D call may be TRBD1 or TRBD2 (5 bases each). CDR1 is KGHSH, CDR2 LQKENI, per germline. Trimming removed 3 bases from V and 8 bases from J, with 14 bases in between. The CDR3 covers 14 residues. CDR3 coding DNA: TGTGCCAGCTCACCTCCGGGACGGCTTGACATTCAGTACTTC. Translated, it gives CASSPPGRLDIQYF.

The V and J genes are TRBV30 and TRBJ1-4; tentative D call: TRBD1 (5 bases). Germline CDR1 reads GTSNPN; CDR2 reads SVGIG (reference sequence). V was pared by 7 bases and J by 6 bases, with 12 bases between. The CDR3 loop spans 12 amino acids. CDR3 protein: CAFQGGYEKLFF. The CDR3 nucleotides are TGTGCCTTTCAGGGCGGATATGAAAAACTGTTTTTT.